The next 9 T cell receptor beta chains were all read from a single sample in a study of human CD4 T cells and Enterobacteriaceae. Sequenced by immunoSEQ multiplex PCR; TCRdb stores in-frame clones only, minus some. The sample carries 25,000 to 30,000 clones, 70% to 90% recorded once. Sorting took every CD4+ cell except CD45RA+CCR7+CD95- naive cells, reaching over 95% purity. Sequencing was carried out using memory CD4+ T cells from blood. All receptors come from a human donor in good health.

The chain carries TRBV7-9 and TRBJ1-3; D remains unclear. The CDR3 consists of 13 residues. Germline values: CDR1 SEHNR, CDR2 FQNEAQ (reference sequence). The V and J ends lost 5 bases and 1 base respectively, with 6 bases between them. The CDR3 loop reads CASSPGSGNTIYF. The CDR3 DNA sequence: TGTGCCAGCAGCCCGGGGTCTGGAAACACCATATATTTT.

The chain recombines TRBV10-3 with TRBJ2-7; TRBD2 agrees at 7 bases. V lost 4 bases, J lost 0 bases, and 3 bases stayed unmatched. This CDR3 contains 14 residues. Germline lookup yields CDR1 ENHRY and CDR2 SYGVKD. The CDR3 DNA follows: TGTGCCATCAGTGCTGGCGGGAGCTCCTACGAGCAGTACTTC. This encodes CAISAGGSSYEQYF.

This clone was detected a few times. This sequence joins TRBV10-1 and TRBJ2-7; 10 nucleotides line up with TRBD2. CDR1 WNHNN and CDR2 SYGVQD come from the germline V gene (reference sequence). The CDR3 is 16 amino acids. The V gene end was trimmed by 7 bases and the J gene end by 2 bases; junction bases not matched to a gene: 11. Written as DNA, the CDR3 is TGCGCCAGCACCGGCCCGGGACTAGCGCGTACCTACGAGCAGTACTTC. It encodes CASTGPGLARTYEQYF.

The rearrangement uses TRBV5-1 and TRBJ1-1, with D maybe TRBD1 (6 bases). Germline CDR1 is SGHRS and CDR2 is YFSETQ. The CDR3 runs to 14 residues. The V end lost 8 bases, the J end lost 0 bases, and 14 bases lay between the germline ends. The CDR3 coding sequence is TGCGCCAGTCGACAGGTCCTCATGAACACTGAAGCTTTCTTT. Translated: CASRQVLMNTEAFF.

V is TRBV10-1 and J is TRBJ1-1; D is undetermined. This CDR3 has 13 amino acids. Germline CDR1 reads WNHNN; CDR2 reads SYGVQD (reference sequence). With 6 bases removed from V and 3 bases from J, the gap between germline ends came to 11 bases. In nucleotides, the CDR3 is TGCGCCAGCAGCAAATCCCCGGACACTGAAGCTTTCTTT. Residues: CASSKSPDTEAFF.

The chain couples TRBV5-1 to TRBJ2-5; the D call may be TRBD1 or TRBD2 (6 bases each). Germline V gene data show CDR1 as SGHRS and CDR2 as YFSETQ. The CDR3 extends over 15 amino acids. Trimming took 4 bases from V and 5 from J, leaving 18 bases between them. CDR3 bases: TGCGCCAGCAGCGGAAAACAGGGTGGGGGGGAGACCCAGTACTTC. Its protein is CASSGKQGGGETQYF. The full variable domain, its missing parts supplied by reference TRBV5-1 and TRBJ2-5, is KAGVTQTPRYLIKTRGQQVTLSCSPISGHRSVSWYQQTPGQGLQFLFEYFSETQRNKGNFPGRFSGRQFSNSRSEMNVSTLELGDSALYLCASSGKQGGGETQYFGPGTRLLVL.

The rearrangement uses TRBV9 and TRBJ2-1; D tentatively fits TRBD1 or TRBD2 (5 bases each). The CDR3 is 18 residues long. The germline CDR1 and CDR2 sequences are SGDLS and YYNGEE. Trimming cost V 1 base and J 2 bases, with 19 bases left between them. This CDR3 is CASSVHSSTRGAYNEQFF. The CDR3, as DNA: TGTGCCAGCAGCGTACACAGCTCAACCCGAGGGGCCTACAATGAGCAGTTCTTC.

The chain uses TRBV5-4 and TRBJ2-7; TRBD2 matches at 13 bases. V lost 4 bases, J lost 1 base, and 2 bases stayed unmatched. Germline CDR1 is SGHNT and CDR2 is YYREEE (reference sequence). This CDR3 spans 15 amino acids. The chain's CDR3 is CASSGGLAGSYEQYF. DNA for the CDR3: TGTGCCAGCAGCGGGGGACTAGCGGGATCCTACGAGCAGTACTTC.

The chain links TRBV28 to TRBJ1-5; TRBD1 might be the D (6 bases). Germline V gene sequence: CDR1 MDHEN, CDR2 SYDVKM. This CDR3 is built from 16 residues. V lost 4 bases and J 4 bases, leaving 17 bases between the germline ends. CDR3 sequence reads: CASSSRRGAKNQPQHF. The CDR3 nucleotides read TGTGCCAGCAGTTCCCGCCGGGGGGCGAAGAATCAGCCCCAGCATTTT.